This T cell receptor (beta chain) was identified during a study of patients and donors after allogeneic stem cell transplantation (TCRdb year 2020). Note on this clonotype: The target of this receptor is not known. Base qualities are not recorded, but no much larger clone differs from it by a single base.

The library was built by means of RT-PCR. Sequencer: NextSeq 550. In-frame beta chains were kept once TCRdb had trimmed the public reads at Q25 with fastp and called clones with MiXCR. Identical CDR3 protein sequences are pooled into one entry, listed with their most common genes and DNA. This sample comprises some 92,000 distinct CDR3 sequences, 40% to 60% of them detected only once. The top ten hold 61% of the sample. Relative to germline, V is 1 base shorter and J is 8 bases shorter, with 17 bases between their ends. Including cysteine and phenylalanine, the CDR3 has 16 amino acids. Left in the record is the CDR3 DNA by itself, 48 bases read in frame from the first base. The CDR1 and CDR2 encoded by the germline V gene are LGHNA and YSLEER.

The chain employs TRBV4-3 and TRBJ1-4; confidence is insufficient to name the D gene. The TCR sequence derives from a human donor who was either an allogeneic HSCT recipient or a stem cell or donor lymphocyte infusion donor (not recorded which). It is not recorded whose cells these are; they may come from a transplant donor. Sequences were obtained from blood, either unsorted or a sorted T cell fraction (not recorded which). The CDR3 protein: CASSQVARPGWEKLFF. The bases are TGCGCCAGCAGCCAAGTCGCGAGGCCTGGGTGGGAAAAACTGTTTTTT.